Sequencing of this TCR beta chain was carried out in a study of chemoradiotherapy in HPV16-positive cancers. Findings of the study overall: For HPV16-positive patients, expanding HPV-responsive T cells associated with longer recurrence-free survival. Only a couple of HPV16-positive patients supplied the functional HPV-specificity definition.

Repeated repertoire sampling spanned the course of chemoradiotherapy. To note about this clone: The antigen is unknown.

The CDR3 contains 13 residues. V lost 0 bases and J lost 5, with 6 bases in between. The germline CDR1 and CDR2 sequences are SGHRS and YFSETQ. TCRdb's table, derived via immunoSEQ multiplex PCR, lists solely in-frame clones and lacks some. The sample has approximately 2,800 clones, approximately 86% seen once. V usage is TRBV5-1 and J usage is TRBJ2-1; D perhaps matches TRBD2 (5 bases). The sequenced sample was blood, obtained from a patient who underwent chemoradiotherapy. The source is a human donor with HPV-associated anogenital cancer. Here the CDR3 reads CASSLDGNNEQFF. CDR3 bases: TGCGCCAGCAGCTTGGACGGGAACAATGAGCAGTTCTTC.